These T cell receptor beta chains were read from a single sample in a study of molecular identifiers for immune sequencing clone quantification. TCRdb re-derived calls from the PCR reads in MiXCR, one entry per CDR3 protein. The sample lists hundreds of thousands of distinct CDR3 sequences, 25% occurring once. Specimen: naive CD8+ T cells from blood, with Jurkat cell RNA spiked in. Receptors were obtained from a human donor in good health. Some libraries in this study had Jurkat cell RNA spiked in. Each CDR3 is given with its conserved first and last residue. D genes are given only for firm matches. For some rows the clone size is stated as once, few or many, or as a class when expanded; others skip it.

TRBJ2-5 | NA | TRBV2 | NA | TGTGCCAGCAGTGAGCCCGTCGGGGGCGCGATTGAGACCCAGTACTTC | CASSEPVGGAIETQYF
TRBJ2-6 | many | TRBV29-1 | NA | TGCAGCGTTACCGGGGGAATCTCTGGGGCCAACGTCCTGACTTTC | CSVTGGISGANVLTF
TRBJ2-1 | NA | TRBV6-5 | TRBD1 | TGTGCCAGCAGTTTCGTCGGGACAGGGTACAATGAGCAGTTCTTC | CASSFVGTGYNEQFF
TRBJ1-3 | NA | TRBV19 | TRBD1 | TGTGCCAGTAGCCCCTGGGGCGCGACAGGGGCTGGAAACACCATATATTTT | CASSPWGATGAGNTIYF
TRBJ2-7 | few | TRBV11-1 | TRBD1 | TGTGCCAGCAGCACATCCGGGACAGCGACCTACGAGCAGTACTTC | CASSTSGTATYEQYF
TRBJ2-7 | NA | TRBV7-3 | TRBD1 | TGTGCCAGCAGCTTAAAAGTTCCGGGACAGCCCTACGAGCAGTACTTC | CASSLKVPGQPYEQYF
TRBJ2-1 | few | TRBV2 | TRBD1 | TGTGCCAGCATGACGGACAGGGGGGTCGTCAATGAGCAGTTCTTC | CASMTDRGVVNEQFF
TRBJ1-1 | NA | TRBV6-5 | NA | TGTGCCAGCAGTTACTCGCCGGGGGGAGACACTGAAGCTTCCTTT | CASSYSPGGDTEASF
TRBJ2-3 | NA | TRBV19 | TRBD2 | TGTGCCAGTAGTATGGGGACTAGCGGCACAGATACGCAGTATTTT | CASSMGTSGTDTQYF
TRBJ2-3 | NA | TRBV27 | NA | TGTGCCAGCAGTCCTTATACACCAGCGGCAGGGGGGTTGTCCACAGATACGCAGTATTTT | CASSPYTPAAGGLSTDTQYF
TRBJ2-2 | NA | TRBV24-1 | NA | TGTGCCCCCAGTGATACACCCGGGACCCCGAACACCGGGGAGCTGTTCTTT | CAPSDTPGTPNTGELFF
TRBJ2-3 | few | TRBV19 | NA | TGTGCCAGTAGTATTTTACCCGGCACAGATACGCAGTATTTT | CASSILPGTDTQYF
TRBJ2-3 | few | TRBV7-2 | NA | TGTGCCAGCAGCTCGTCAGGGGAATCAGATACGCAGTATTTT | CASSSSGESDTQYF
TRBJ1-2 | NA | TRBV11-2 | NA | TGTGCCAGCAGCCTTACAGACCCTAACTATGGCTACACCTTC | CASSLTDPNYGYTF
TRBJ1-6 | NA | TRBV7-9 | NA | TGTGCCAGCAGCTTAGTACAGGGCGGCTCACCCCTCCACTTT | CASSLVQGGSPLHF
TRBJ1-1 | many | TRBV7-9 | NA | TGTGCCAGCAGCTTAGTTAGAGGGGACACTGAAGCTTTCTTT | CASSLVRGDTEAFF
TRBJ2-4 | once | TRBV4-3 | TRBD2 | TGCGCCAGCAGCCAAGATTGGGGGACTAGCGGGAAACACATTCAGTACTTC | CASSQDWGTSGKHIQYF
TRBJ2-7 | many | TRBV20-1 | NA | TGCAGTGCTAGAAGAGCGAGCTCCTACGAGCAGTACTTC | CSARRASSYEQYF
TRBJ2-1 | many | TRBV7-9 | TRBD2 | TGTGCCAGCAGCCCCCAAGCGGGAACCCCCGGAGTCAATGAGCAGTTCTTC | CASSPQAGTPGVNEQFF
TRBJ1-5 | few | TRBV4-3 | NA | TGCGCCAGCAGCCAAGAGACAGGTTATCAGCCCCAGCATTTT | CASSQETGYQPQHF
TRBJ1-1 | few | TRBV7-8 | NA | TGTGCCAGCAGCTTAGCGGGGGCGAGTAAGAACACTGAAGCTTTCTTT | CASSLAGASKNTEAFF
TRBJ2-2 | NA | TRBV28 | NA | TGTGCCAGCAGGGACACCCCGAACACCGGGGAGCTGTTTTTT | CASRDTPNTGELFF
TRBJ2-3 | many | TRBV20-1 | NA | TGCAGTGTTCTCGTCGCCCTTACGCAGTATTTT | CSVLVALTQYF
TRBJ2-2 | few | TRBV13 | NA | TGTGCCAGCAGCTCAGACCAACTGAACACCGGGGAGCTGTTTTTT | CASSSDQLNTGELFF
TRBJ2-6 | NA | TRBV5-6 | NA | TGTGCCAGCAGCGACCCTCGGTTAGCAATCTCTGGGGCCAACGTCCTGACTTTC | CASSDPRLAISGANVLTF
TRBJ1-5 | many | TRBV3-1 | NA | TGTGCCAGCAGCCAAGACAATCAGCCCCAGCATTTT | CASSQDNQPQHF
TRBJ2-3 | many | TRBV3-1 | NA | TGTGCCAGCAGCCCAGTAGCGGAGGGCCCAGATACGCAGTATTTT | CASSPVAEGPDTQYF
TRBJ1-1 | NA | TRBV6-2/TRBV6-3 | NA | TGTGCCAGCAGATACTGGGAGACTGAAGCTTTCTTT | CASRYWETEAFF
TRBJ2-7 | NA | TRBV27 | TRBD2 | TGTGCCAGCGGTTATCAAGCGGGGACCGACGAGCAGTACTTC | CASGYQAGTDEQYF
TRBJ2-3 | NA | TRBV20-1 | TRBD2 | TGCAGTGCTAGAGGCCCCACTAGCGGGATTACAGATACGCAGTATTTT | CSARGPTSGITDTQYF
TRBJ2-3 | few | TRBV6-5 | NA | TGTGCCAGCAGACCCATCCCTTTTGGGGCGCTTCAAGATACGCAGTATTTT | CASRPIPFGALQDTQYF
TRBJ2-7 | many | TRBV5-1 | NA | TGCGCCAGCTCCATGTTAGGGGGTTCCTACGAGCAGTACTTC | CASSMLGGSYEQYF
TRBJ1-2 | few | TRBV19 | TRBD1 | TGTGCCAGTGCACAGGGGGCAGAATATGGCTACACCTTC | CASAQGAEYGYTF
TRBJ2-5 | many | TRBV12-3/TRBV12-4 | NA | TGTGCCAGCACGAACTCAGAGACCCAGTACTTC | CASTNSETQYF
TRBJ1-1 | many | TRBV11-2 | NA | TGTGCCAGCAGCTTATTTCAGGGGAATACTGAAGCTTTCTTT | CASSLFQGNTEAFF
TRBJ2-1 | NA | TRBV7-6 | NA | TGTGCCAGCAGCTCCAGACCAGGGGGGGGTGAGCAGTCCTTC | CASSSRPGGGEQSF
TRBJ1-3 | NA | TRBV5-1 | NA | TGCGCCGGCAGTTTTGACAGCGCCTCTGGAAACACCATATATTTT | CAGSFDSASGNTIYF
TRBJ2-1 | few | TRBV14 | TRBD2 | TGTGCCAGCAGCCAAGATTCCGTGACTAGCGGTCATGAAGAGCAGTTCTTC | CASSQDSVTSGHEEQFF
TRBJ1-4 | many | TRBV7-9 | TRBD1 | TGTGCCAGCAGCTCCGCGGACAGGGAGGGCACTAATGAAAAACTGTTTTTT | CASSSADREGTNEKLFF
TRBJ2-5 | many | TRBV4-2 | NA | TGTGCCAGCAGCCAGGTGGTTGGCGAAGAGACCCAGTACTTC | CASSQVVGEETQYF
TRBJ2-7 | few | TRBV7-9 | NA | TGTGCCAGCAGCTTAGATTCGCGACTTCCCACCTACGAGCAGTACTTC | CASSLDSRLPTYEQYF